This paragraph covers one T cell receptor beta chain sequence. Its antigen is unidentified. Treatment noted: treatment-naive control, cytoreductive nephrectomy. Treatment-naive patients without radiation supplied the control tumors at nephrectomy. Clear cell pathology was present in this patient's renal cell carcinoma. Sequenced control tumors were from around 10 males and a few females, median age 57. This CDR3 comprises 14 residues. Germline V CDR1 and CDR2: MNHEY, SVGAGI. Trimming removed 2 bases at V and 7 bases at J, with 14 bases between. The sample is drawn from a study of radiation and T cells in renal cell carcinoma. Study outcomes and limitations: Only small tumor regions of about 0.97 g were sampled.

Measured with immunoSEQ multiplex PCR; TCRdb has only the in-frame clones, and not every one. The sample shows 25,000 or so clones, roughly 53% of them seen only once. This sequence joins TRBV6-5 and TRBJ1-1; a possible D gene is TRBD1 (6 bases). The sequence was obtained from a human donor with renal cell carcinoma. Specimen: tumor tissue, collected from a patient whose treatment was nephrectomy without radiotherapy. CDR3 sequence: CASSYLQGHGEAFF. The CDR3 bases are TGTGCCAGCAGTTACCTACAGGGTCACGGTGAAGCTTTCTTT.